Here is one T cell receptor beta chain with its context. Sample treatment: randomized to nivolumab then ipilimumab (arm A) or the reverse (arm B). These data are taken from a study of sequential checkpoint blockade in melanoma. Study information: Randomization was 1:1 between first-line nivolumab→ipilimumab and ipilimumab→nivolumab.

V was shortened by 8 bases and J by 4 bases, with 17 bases between the two germline ends. The CDR3 is 14 amino acids. Germline lookup yields CDR1 SGDLS and CDR2 YYNGEE. Generated by immunoSEQ multiplex PCR, the TCRdb table keeps only in-frame clones and is missing some. The sample yields around 13,000 clones, approximately 78% seen once. The chain couples TRBV9 to TRBJ2-3, with no clear D. The receptor was derived from a human donor with melanoma. The starting material was CD8+ T cells sorted from blood (inferred from file names), obtained from a patient given nivolumab and ipilimumab in sequence. CDR3 protein: CASEPYGYSDTQYF. The CDR3 DNA reads as TGTGCCAGTGAACCGTACGGGTATTCAGATACGCAGTATTTT.